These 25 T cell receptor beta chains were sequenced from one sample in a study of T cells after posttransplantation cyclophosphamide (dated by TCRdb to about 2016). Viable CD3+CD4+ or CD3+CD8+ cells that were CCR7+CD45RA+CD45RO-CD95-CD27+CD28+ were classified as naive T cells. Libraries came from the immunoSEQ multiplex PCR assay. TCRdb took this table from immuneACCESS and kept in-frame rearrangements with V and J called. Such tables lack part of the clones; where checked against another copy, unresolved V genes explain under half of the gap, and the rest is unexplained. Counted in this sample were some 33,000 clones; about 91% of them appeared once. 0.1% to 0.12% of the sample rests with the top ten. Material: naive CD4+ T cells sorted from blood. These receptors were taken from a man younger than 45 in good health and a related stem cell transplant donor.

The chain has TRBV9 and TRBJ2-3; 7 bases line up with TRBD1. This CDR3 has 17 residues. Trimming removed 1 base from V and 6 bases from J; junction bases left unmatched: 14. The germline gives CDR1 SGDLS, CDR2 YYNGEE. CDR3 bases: TGTGCCAGCAGCGTAACTAGTCCGACAGGGCAATCGGATACGCAGTATTTT. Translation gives CASSVTSPTGQSDTQYF.

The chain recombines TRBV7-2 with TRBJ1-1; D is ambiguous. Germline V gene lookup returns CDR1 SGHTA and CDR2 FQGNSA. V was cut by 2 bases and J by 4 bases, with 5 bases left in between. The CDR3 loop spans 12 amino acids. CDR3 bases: TGTGCCAGCAGCTTATCCAGCACTGAAGCTTTCTTT. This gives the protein CASSLSSTEAFF.

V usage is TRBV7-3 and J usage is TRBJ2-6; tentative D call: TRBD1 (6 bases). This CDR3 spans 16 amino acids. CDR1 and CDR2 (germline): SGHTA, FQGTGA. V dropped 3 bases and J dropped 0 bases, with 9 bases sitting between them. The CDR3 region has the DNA TGTGCCAGCAGCTTGGGACAAATCTCTGGGGCCAACGTCCTGACTTTC. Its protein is CASSLGQISGANVLTF.

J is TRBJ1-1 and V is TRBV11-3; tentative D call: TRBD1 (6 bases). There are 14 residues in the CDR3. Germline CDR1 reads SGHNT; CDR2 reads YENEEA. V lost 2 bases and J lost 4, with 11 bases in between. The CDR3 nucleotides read TGTGCCAGCAGCTTAAGGGGGGGCAGCACTGAAGCTTTCTTT. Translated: CASSLRGGSTEAFF.

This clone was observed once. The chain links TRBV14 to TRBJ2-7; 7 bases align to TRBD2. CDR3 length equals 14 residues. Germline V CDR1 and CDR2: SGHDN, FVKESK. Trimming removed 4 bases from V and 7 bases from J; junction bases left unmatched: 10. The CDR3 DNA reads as TGTGCCAGCAGCCCCCCGGGGAGGGGTGAAGAGCAGTACTTC. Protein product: CASSPPGRGEEQYF.

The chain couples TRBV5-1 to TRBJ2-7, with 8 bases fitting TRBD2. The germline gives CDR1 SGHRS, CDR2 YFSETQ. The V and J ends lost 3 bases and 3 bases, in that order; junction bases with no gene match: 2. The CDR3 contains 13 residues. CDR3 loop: CASSSAGGYEQYF. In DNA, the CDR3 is TGCGCCAGCAGCTCCGCGGGAGGCTACGAGCAGTACTTC.

CDR3 nucleotide sequence: TGTGCCAGCAGCTCCCAGGCGATATCGAACACTGAAGCTTTCTTT. It is translated as CASSSQAISNTEAFF. The chain recombines TRBV7-3 with TRBJ1-1; D unresolved. This CDR3 is built from 15 residues. Germline-derived CDR1 and CDR2 are SGHTA and FQGTGA. Trimming removed 4 bases from V and 1 base from J, with 13 bases in between. Together with reference TRBV7-3 and TRBJ1-1, the CDR3 gives the full variable domain: GAGVSQTPSNKVTEKGKYVELRCDPISGHTALYWYRQSLGQGPEFLIYFQGTGAADDSGLPNDRFFAVRPEGSVSTLKIQRTERGDSAVYLCASSSQAISNTEAFFGQGTRLTVV.

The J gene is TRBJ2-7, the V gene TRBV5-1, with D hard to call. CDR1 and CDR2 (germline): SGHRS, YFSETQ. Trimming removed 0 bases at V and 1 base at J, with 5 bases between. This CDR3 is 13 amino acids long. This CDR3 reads CASSLETSYEQYF. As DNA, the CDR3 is TGCGCCAGCAGCTTGGAGACTTCCTACGAGCAGTACTTC.

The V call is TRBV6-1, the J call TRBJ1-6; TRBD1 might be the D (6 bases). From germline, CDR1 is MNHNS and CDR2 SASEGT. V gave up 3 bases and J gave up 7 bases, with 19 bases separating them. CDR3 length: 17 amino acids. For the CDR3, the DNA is TGTGCCAGCAGTGACCCACCCCGGACAGATAAGAATTCACCCCTCCACTTT. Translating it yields CASSDPPRTDKNSPLHF.

CDR3: CASSPTAHEQFF. Here the CDR3 DNA reads TGTGCCAGTAGTCCTACTGCTCATGAGCAGTTCTTC. The genes are TRBV19 and TRBJ2-1; D is uncertain. The CDR3 consists of 12 residues. Germline V gene data show CDR1 as LNHDA and CDR2 as SQIVND (reference sequence). Trimming pared 5 bases from V and 8 bases from J, leaving 10 bases between. Together with reference TRBV19 and TRBJ2-1, the CDR3 gives the full variable domain: DGGITQSPKYLFRKEGQNVTLSCEQNLNHDAMYWYRQDPGQGLRLIYYSQIVNDFQKGDIAEGYSVSREKKESFPLTVTSAQKNPTAFYLCASSPTAHEQFFGPGTRLTVL.

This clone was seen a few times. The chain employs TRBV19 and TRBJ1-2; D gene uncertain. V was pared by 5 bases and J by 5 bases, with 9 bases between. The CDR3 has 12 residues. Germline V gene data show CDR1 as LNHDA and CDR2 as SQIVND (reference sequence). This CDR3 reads CASSRSGYGYTF. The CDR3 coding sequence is TGTGCCAGTAGTCGCTCCGGTTATGGCTACACCTTC.

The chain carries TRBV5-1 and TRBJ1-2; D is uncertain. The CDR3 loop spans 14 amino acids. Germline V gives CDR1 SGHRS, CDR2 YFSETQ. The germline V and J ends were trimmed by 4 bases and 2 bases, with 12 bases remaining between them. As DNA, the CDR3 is TGCGCCAGCAGCCCGGAGACCAGAAACTATGGCTACACCTTC. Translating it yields CASSPETRNYGYTF.

CDR3 nucleotides: TGCGCCAGCAGCTTCGGACAGGAGGGAAATGGCTACACCTTC. Residues: CASSFGQEGNGYTF. The rearrangement links TRBV5-1 to TRBJ1-2; 7 bases are shared with TRBD1. Trimming removed 2 bases from V and 6 bases from J; junction bases left unmatched: 7. The CDR3 covers 14 residues. Germline V gene lookup returns CDR1 SGHRS and CDR2 YFSETQ.

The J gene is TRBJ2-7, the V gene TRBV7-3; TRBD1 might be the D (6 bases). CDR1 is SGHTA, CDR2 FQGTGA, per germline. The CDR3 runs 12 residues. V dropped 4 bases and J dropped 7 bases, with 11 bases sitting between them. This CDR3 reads CASSSGVGEQYF. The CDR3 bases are TGTGCCAGCAGCTCAGGGGTGGGTGAGCAGTACTTC.

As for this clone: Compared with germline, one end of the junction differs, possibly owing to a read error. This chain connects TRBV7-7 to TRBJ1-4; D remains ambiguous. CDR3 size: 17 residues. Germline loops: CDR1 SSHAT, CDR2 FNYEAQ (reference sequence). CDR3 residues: CASSPLNGRGTNEKLFF. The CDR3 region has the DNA TGTGCTAGCAGCCCACTTAATGGCCGAGGGACTAATGAAAAACTGTTTTTT.

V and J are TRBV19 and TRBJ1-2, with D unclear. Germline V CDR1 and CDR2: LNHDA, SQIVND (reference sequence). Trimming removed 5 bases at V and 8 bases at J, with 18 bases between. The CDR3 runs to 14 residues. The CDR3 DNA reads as TGTGCCAGTAGTCTTCAGACTTCGTCACGGGGCTACACCTTC. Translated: CASSLQTSSRGYTF.

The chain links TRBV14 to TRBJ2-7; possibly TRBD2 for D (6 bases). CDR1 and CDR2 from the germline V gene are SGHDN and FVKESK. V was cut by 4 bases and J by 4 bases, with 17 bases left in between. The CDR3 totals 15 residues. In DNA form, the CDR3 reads TGTGCCAGCAGCCCCCTATGGGGGAGGACTTACGAGCAGTACTTC. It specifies CASSPLWGRTYEQYF.

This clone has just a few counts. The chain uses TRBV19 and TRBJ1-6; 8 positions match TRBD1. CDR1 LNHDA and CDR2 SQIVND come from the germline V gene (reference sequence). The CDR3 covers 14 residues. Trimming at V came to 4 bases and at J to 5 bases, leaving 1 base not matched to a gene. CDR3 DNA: TGTGCCAGTAGTAGGGACAGGAATAATTCACCCCTCCACTTT. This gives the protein CASSRDRNNSPLHF.

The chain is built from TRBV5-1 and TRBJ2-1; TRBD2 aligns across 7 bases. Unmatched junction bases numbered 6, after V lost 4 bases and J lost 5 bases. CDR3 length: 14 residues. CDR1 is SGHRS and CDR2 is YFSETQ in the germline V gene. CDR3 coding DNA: TGCGCCAGCAGCGCGGGGGACCATCACAATGAGCAGTTCTTC. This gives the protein CASSAGDHHNEQFF.

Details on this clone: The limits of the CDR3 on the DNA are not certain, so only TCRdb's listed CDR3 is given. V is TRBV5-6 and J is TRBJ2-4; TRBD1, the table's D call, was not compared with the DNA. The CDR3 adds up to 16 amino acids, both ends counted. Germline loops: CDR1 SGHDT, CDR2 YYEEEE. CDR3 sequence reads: CASSFGQGVSQNIQYF.

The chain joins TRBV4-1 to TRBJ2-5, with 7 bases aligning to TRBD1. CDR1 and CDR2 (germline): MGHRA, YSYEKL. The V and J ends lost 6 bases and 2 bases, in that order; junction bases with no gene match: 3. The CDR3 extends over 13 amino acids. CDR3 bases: TGCGCCAGCAGGGGGGACAGTCAAGAGACCCAGTACTTC. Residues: CASRGDSQETQYF.

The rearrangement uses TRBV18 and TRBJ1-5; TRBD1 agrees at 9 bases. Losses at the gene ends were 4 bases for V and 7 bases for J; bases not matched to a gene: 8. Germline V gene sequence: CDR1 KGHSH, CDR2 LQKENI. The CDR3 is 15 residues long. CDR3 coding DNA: TGTGCCAGCTCACAGGGGGACAGGGTAATGCAGCCCCAGCATTTT. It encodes CASSQGDRVMQPQHF.

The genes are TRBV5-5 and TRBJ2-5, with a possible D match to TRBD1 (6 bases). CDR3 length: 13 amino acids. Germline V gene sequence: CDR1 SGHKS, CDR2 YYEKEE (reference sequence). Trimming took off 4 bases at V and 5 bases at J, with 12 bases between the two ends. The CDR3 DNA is TGTGCCAGCAGCCCCACAGGGCGGGAGACCCAGTACTTC. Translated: CASSPTGRETQYF.

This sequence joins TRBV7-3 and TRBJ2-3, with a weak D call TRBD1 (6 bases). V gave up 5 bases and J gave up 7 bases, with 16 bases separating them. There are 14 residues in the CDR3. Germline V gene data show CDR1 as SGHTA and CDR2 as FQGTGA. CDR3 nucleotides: TGTGCCAGCAGCCCCCAGACAGGAGCATATACGCAGTATTTT. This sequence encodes CASSPQTGAYTQYF.

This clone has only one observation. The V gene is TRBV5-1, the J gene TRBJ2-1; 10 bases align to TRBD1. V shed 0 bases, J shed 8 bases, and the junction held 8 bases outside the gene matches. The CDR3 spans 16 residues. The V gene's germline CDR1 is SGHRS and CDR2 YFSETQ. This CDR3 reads CASSLAPGTGVHEQFF. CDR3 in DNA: TGCGCCAGCAGCTTGGCCCCCGGGACAGGGGTGCATGAGCAGTTCTTC.